The 8 T cell receptor beta chains below were found in one sample sequenced in a study of blood T cell repertoires in COVID-19. This table comes from immunoSEQ multiplex PCR, and its TCRdb copy is limited to in-frame clones, with some not included. This table has about 210,000 clones, approximately 85% appearing once. Sequenced: peripheral blood. The receptors were gathered from a woman in her 70s with COVID-19, enrolled during active disease.

This clone was observed once. The chain recombines TRBV19 with TRBJ1-5; D is possibly TRBD1 (6 bases). The germline CDR1 and CDR2 sequences are LNHDA and SQIVND (reference sequence). V lost 5 bases and J lost 0, with 11 bases in between. This CDR3 spans 15 amino acids. CDR3 nucleotide sequence: TGTGCCAGTAGTCCCGGGACACTTAGCAATCAGCCCCAGCATTTT. This gives the protein CASSPGTLSNQPQHF.

This clone was seen a single time. This chain uses TRBV9 with TRBJ2-7; D call uncertain. V lost 4 bases and J lost 0, with 11 bases in between. The V gene's germline CDR1 is SGDLS and CDR2 YYNGEE. The CDR3 has 14 residues. CDR3 amino acids: CASSPPGYSYEQYF. DNA of the CDR3: TGTGCCAGCAGCCCCCCGGGTTACTCCTACGAGCAGTACTTC.

V and J are TRBV6-4 and TRBJ2-2; tentative D call: TRBD2 (5 bases). Trimming shortened V by 0 bases and J by 3 bases, and 8 bases separated the two germline ends. CDR3 length equals 15 residues. Germline CDR1 reads MRHNA; CDR2 reads SNTAGT. CDR3: CASSDSTRDTGELFF. The CDR3 bases are TGTGCCAGCAGTGACTCGACGAGGGACACCGGGGAGCTGTTTTTT.

V gene TRBV4-3 combines with J gene TRBJ1-2; D remains ambiguous. The V gene's germline CDR1 is LGHNA and CDR2 YSLEER. V lost 0 bases to trimming and J lost 8 bases, with 16 bases between them. This CDR3 is 15 amino acids long. The CDR3 DNA is TGCGCCAGCAGCCAAGAAGTAGGGAGAGATTGGGGCTACACCTTC. Its protein is CASSQEVGRDWGYTF.

This chain uses TRBV6-4 with TRBJ1-5; perhaps TRBD1 as D (5 bases). This CDR3 comprises 13 residues. The V and J ends lost 5 bases and 5 bases respectively, with 10 bases between them. Germline-derived CDR1 and CDR2 are MRHNA and SNTAGT. The CDR3 reads CASSPQVDQPQHF. The CDR3 DNA reads TGTGCCAGCAGTCCACAGGTTGATCAGCCCCAGCATTTT.

The chain carries TRBV6-1 and TRBJ1-3; a weak D match, TRBD1 (5 bases). CDR1 MNHNS and CDR2 SASEGT come from the germline V gene. Trimming shortened V by 0 bases and J by 2 bases, and 8 bases separated the two germline ends. The CDR3 is 15 residues long. The CDR3 spells CASSEAAGPGNTIYF. As DNA, the CDR3 is TGTGCCAGCAGTGAAGCGGCGGGGCCTGGAAACACCATATATTTT.

The chain is built from TRBV2 and TRBJ1-1; TRBD1 is a possible D gene (5 bases). The V gene's germline CDR1 is SNHLY and CDR2 FYNNEI. Between the trimmed V and J ends, which lost 4 bases and 0 bases, there was a span of 12 bases. CDR3 length: 15 amino acids. This chain's CDR3 is CASSAQAGVNTEAFF. The CDR3, as DNA: TGTGCCAGCAGTGCACAGGCGGGGGTGAACACTGAAGCTTTCTTT.

The table lists this clone with a count of one. This chain connects TRBV7-9 to TRBJ1-2; 7 bases fit TRBD1. CDR1 SEHNR and CDR2 FQNEAQ come from the germline V gene (reference sequence). The CDR3 covers 14 residues. V gave up 1 base and J gave up 9 bases; unmatched junction bases: 8. CDR3 loop: CASSLDRDSHSYTF. For the CDR3, the DNA is TGTGCCAGCAGCTTAGACCGGGACAGTCATAGCTACACCTTC.